What follows are 23 T cell receptor beta chains derived from one specimen sequenced in a study of shared clonotypes between healthy human individuals. The protocol was immunoSEQ multiplex PCR, while the TCRdb copy is restricted to in-frame clones and leaves out a portion. The sample includes about 1 million clones, 70% to 80% of them seen just once. Sequencing was done on a sample of memory CD4+ T cells sorted from blood. This sample's subset: CD45RA-negative fraction. The receptors derive from a man between 18 and 35 years old in good health.

This clone showed up just once. V and J are TRBV10-2 and TRBJ1-5, with D maybe TRBD1 (6 bases). The germline CDR1 and CDR2 sequences are WSHSY and SAAADI. The CDR3 is 15 amino acids. Trimming pared 2 bases from V and 0 bases from J, leaving 8 bases between. CDR3 coding DNA: TGCGCCAGCAGTGAGGGACAGATTAGCAATCAGCCCCAGCATTTT. It specifies CASSEGQISNQPQHF.

The chain recombines TRBV5-5 with TRBJ1-4; D is uncertain. CDR3 length: 14 amino acids. Trimming stripped 1 base from V and 3 bases from J, with 7 bases between. Germline values: CDR1 SGHKS, CDR2 YYEKEE (reference sequence). The CDR3 DNA reads as TGTGCCAGCAGCTTGAACGGGCCTAATGAAAAACTGTTTTTT. This gives the protein CASSLNGPNEKLFF.

The chain couples TRBV28 to TRBJ1-4, with D perhaps matching TRBD1 (5 bases). Trimming pared 8 bases from V and 1 base from J, leaving 14 bases between. CDR3 length: 15 residues. CDR1 MDHEN and CDR2 SYDVKM come from the germline V gene. CDR3 amino acids: CASQTSGGTNEKLFF. As DNA, the CDR3 is TGTGCCAGCCAAACATCGGGGGGAACTAATGAAAAACTGTTTTTT.

The gene calls are TRBV4-3 and TRBJ2-3, with 12 bases identical to TRBD2. CDR3 length: 17 amino acids. Per germline, CDR1 LGHNA and CDR2 YSLEER. With 5 bases clipped from V and 1 base from J, the junction kept 7 bases outside the gene matches. CDR3 DNA sequence: TGCGCCAGCAGCTCCCTAGCGGGAGGGGGGGGCACAGATACGCAGTATTTT. Its translation: CASSSLAGGGGTDTQYF.

V gene TRBV7-9 combines with J gene TRBJ2-7; D is uncertain. CDR3 length: 13 amino acids. Trimming shortened V by 10 bases and J by 5 bases, and 18 bases separated the two germline ends. The germline V gene encodes CDR1 SEHNR and CDR2 FQNEAQ (reference sequence). The CDR3 region has the DNA TGTGCCACCCTGCTGGGGTCTAAGAACGAGCAGTACTTC. Its translation is CATLLGSKNEQYF.

About this clone itself: At the DNA level, this CDR3 is encoded by other sequences in the same sample as well. This chain uses TRBV7-2 with TRBJ2-5; D gene ambiguous. Germline V lookup: CDR1 SGHTA, CDR2 FQGNSA. V lost 8 bases to trimming and J lost 4 bases, with 11 bases between them. The CDR3 totals 12 residues. This CDR3 reads CASSLSPETQYF. CDR3 nucleotides: TGTGCCAGCTCTCTTTCCCCAGAGACCCAGTACTTC.

Comments on this clone: Other DNA variants within this sample encode the same CDR3. The rearrangement uses TRBV27 and TRBJ2-7; 8 nucleotides agree with TRBD1. With V trimmed by 4 bases and J by 5 bases, 16 bases remained unmatched. The CDR3 has 17 residues. Germline CDR1 reads MNHEY; CDR2 reads SMNVEV (reference sequence). For the CDR3, the DNA is TGTGCCAGCAGTTCACTATCTCGGGACAGGACCCAACACGAGCAGTACTTC. Protein: CASSSLSRDRTQHEQYF.

The V call is TRBV6-6, the J call TRBJ2-7, with D perhaps TRBD2 (6 bases). V was cut by 7 bases and J by 6 bases, with 16 bases left in between. Germline CDR1 is MNHNY and CDR2 is SVGAGI (reference sequence). The CDR3 has 13 amino acids. CDR3 sequence reads: CASNYLEGSEQYF. CDR3 bases: TGTGCCAGCAACTACCTGGAGGGAAGCGAGCAGTACTTC.

The CDR3 DNA is TGTGCCAGCAGTTTAGCGGGAGACACAGATACGCAGTATTTT. Translation gives CASSLAGDTDTQYF. The chain couples TRBV27 to TRBJ2-3; TRBD2 matches at 7 bases. CDR3 size: 14 residues. The germline gives CDR1 MNHEY, CDR2 SMNVEV (reference sequence). The J segment lost 2 bases and the V segment lost 2 bases, leaving 1 base of the junction unmatched.

V usage is TRBV7-2 and J usage is TRBJ1-2; tentative D call: TRBD1 (5 bases). The ends were cut back, 5 bases at V and 8 bases at J, with 15 bases in the middle. The germline gives CDR1 SGHTA, CDR2 FQGNSA. The CDR3 is 13 amino acids. CDR3 in amino acids: CASSTGPAAGYTF. CDR3 nucleotide sequence: TGTGCCAGCAGCACGGGACCCGCCGCGGGCTACACCTTC.

This clone was picked up one time. Other DNA sequences in this specimen translate into the identical CDR3. V usage is TRBV6-5 and J usage is TRBJ2-7; TRBD1 matches 10 bases. The CDR3 has 15 amino acids. Germline CDR1 MNHEY, CDR2 SVGAGI. Trimming took 0 bases from V and 4 from J; bases not matched to a gene: 3. The CDR3 spells CASSYSGTGVYEQYF. The CDR3 DNA is TGTGCCAGCAGTTACTCTGGGACAGGGGTTTACGAGCAGTACTTC.

J is TRBJ2-2 and V is TRBV7-2; D tentatively fits TRBD1 or TRBD2 (5 bases each). CDR1 is SGHTA and CDR2 is FQGNSA in the germline V gene. This CDR3 spans 17 amino acids. Trimming stripped 1 base from V and 5 bases from J, with 17 bases between. In DNA, the CDR3 is TGTGCCAGCAGCTTAGTACGGGACGGAGCAGGTACCGGGGAGCTGTTTTTT. It codes for CASSLVRDGAGTGELFF. The variable domain in full, completed from reference TRBV7-2 and TRBJ2-2, reads GAGVSQSPSNKVTEKGKDVELRCDPISGHTALYWYRQSLGQGLEFLIYFQGNSAPDKSGLPSDRFSAERTGGSVSTLTIQRTQQEDSAVYLCASSLVRDGAGTGELFFGEGSRLTVL.

This rearrangement joins TRBV6-5 to TRBJ2-1; D is ambiguous. Trimming shortened V by 6 bases and J by 9 bases, and 12 bases separated the two germline ends. The CDR3 totals 12 residues. Germline loops: CDR1 MNHEY, CDR2 SVGAGI. The CDR3 here is CASRSLISEQFF. The CDR3 nucleotides are TGTGCCAGCAGATCCCTTATAAGTGAGCAGTTCTTC.

This clone has more than one count but fewer than ten. This sequence joins TRBV1 and TRBJ1-1. TRBV1 is termed a pseudogene. The CDR3 consists of 17 residues. CDR3 loop: CTSSQAQQSEGFTEAFF. CDR3 sequence (DNA): TGCACCAGCAGCCAAGCCCAGCAAAGTGAGGGGTTTACTGAAGCTTTCTTT.

V and J are TRBV18 and TRBJ1-5, with D hard to call. Germline CDR1 reads KGHSH; CDR2 reads LQKENI. The CDR3 contains 15 residues. Trimming took 3 bases from V and 6 from J, leaving 15 bases between them. This CDR3 reads CASSPPSLEGQPQHF. The CDR3 DNA reads as TGTGCCAGCTCACCCCCATCGTTAGAGGGTCAGCCCCAGCATTTT.

V and J are TRBV28 and TRBJ2-1; TRBD2 matches 9 bases. The J segment lost 10 bases and the V segment lost 7 bases, leaving 11 bases of the junction unmatched. Germline V lookup: CDR1 MDHEN, CDR2 SYDVKM. The CDR3 is made up of 14 amino acids. CDR3 coding DNA: TGTGCCAGCAAATCCAGCGGGGGGCCTGGGGAGCAGTTCTTC. Amino acids: CASKSSGGPGEQFF.

J is TRBJ1-4 and V is TRBV5-1; 7 bases line up with TRBD1. From germline, CDR1 is SGHRS and CDR2 YFSETQ. The CDR3 totals 16 residues. V shed 4 bases and J 7 bases; nucleotides not matched to a gene: 13. CDR3 protein: CASSAYGADRPEKLFF. In DNA form, the CDR3 reads TGCGCCAGCAGCGCCTATGGAGCGGACAGGCCTGAAAAACTGTTTTTT.

This rearrangement joins TRBV19 to TRBJ1-5, with 10 bases matching TRBD1. Germline trimming cut 6 bases from V and 4 bases from J; bases unmatched to any gene: 6. CDR3 length: 15 residues. Germline V gene data show CDR1 as LNHDA and CDR2 as SQIVND (reference sequence). CDR3 DNA: TGTGCCAGTAGGGACCCGGGACAGGGGAATCAGCCCCAGCATTTT. Translated: CASRDPGQGNQPQHF.

This chain uses TRBV6-6 with TRBJ1-6; possibly TRBD1 for D (6 bases). CDR1 and CDR2 from the germline V gene are MNHNY and SVGAGI (reference sequence). Trimming removed 3 bases at V and 8 bases at J, with 14 bases between. This CDR3 contains 15 residues. Here the CDR3 DNA reads TGTGCCAGCAGTTATTGGACAGATGCAGATTCACCCCTCCACTTT. As protein: CASSYWTDADSPLHF.

This chain uses TRBV5-1 with TRBJ1-4; 9 positions agree with TRBD1. Germline lookup yields CDR1 SGHRS and CDR2 YFSETQ. CDR3 length equals 17 residues. V shed 2 bases, J shed 6 bases, and the junction held 11 bases outside the gene matches. Written as DNA, the CDR3 is TGCGCCAGCAGCTTAGGGACAGGGAGAATGGGCGATGAAAAACTGTTTTTT. Translation: CASSLGTGRMGDEKLFF.

The chain employs TRBV10-3 and TRBJ2-5; TRBD1 might be the D (5 bases). Trimming shortened V by 7 bases and J by 5 bases, and 20 bases separated the two germline ends. The CDR3 runs to 15 residues. Germline values: CDR1 ENHRY, CDR2 SYGVKD. The CDR3 DNA sequence: TGTGCCATCAAGGGTAACGCAGGGCCGGCGGAGACCCAGTACTTC. Its translation is CAIKGNAGPAETQYF.

The chain uses TRBV25-1 and TRBJ1-1; TRBD1 agrees at 10 bases. The CDR3 runs to 14 residues. Germline values: CDR1 MGHDK, CDR2 SYGVNS. V lost 7 bases, J lost 4 bases, and 6 bases stayed unmatched. Written as DNA, the CDR3 is TGTGCCAGCACTCTGACAGGGGGCATCACTGAAGCTTTCTTT. This sequence encodes CASTLTGGITEAFF. The full variable domain, in which reference TRBV25-1 and TRBJ1-1 provide the parts outside the CDR3, is EADIYQTPRYLVIGTGKKITLECSQTMGHDKMYWYQQDPGMELHLIHYSYGVNSTEKGDLSSESTVSRIRTEHFPLTLESARPSHTSQYLCASTLTGGITEAFFGQGTRLTVV.

This clone was seen a few times. The genes are TRBV5-1 and TRBJ1-1; a weak D match, TRBD1 (6 bases). Germline-derived CDR1 and CDR2 are SGHRS and YFSETQ. The germline V and J ends were trimmed by 4 bases and 4 bases, with 20 bases remaining between them. The CDR3 totals 16 residues. The CDR3 DNA sequence: TGCGCCAGCAGCCCCCGACAGGCCGAGTCCTCCACTGAAGCTTTCTTT. It encodes CASSPRQAESSTEAFF.